This is a list of T cell receptor beta chains from one sample in a study of breast tumors, draining lymph nodes, adjacent tissues. From the multiplex PCR reads, TCRdb called clonotypes with MiXCR, one entry per CDR3 protein. The profile shows over 70,000 distinct CDR3 sequences, around 30% of them singletons. The sequenced sample was axillary lymph node tissue. Receptor source: a female donor with breast cancer. Some clones in this sample may be carry-over from other donors' samples. Both conserved end residues are part of each CDR3. A D gene is named only where the DNA matches it firmly. Rows may omit the clone size; those that give it use once, few, many or a size class.

CDR3 length	V gene	D gene	J gene	clone size	CDR3 protein	CDR3 DNA
15	TRBV7-9	TRBD1	TRBJ2-7	NA	CASSLLGQVGDEQYF	TGTGCCAGCAGCTTGCTCGGACAGGTCGGTGACGAGCAGTACTTC
16	TRBV5-4	TRBD2	TRBJ2-7	NA	CASSLTRASGNYEQCF	TGTGCCAGCAGCCTGACGAGGGCTAGCGGAAACTACGAGCAGTGCTTC
15	TRBV15	NA	TRBJ2-1	many	CATSPSDLSYNEQFF	TGTGCCACCAGCCCTTCGGACCTCTCCTACAATGAGCAGTTCTTC
13	TRBV20-1	NA	TRBJ1-4	many	CSARIQGREKLFF	TGCAGTGCGAGGATTCAGGGACGAGAAAAACTGTTTTTT
16	TRBV4-3	TRBD1	TRBJ2-2	many	CASSQDRRGLTGELFF	TGCGCCAGCAGCCAAGATCGCAGGGGGCTCACCGGGGAGCTGTTTTTT
14	TRBV3-1	NA	TRBJ2-3	few	CASSETGRTDTQYF	TGTGCCAGCAGCGAAACAGGACGCACAGATACGCAGTATTTT
14	TRBV3-1	NA	TRBJ1-4	many	CASSQGTRRGKLFF	TGTGCCAGCAGCCAAGGGACTAGACGGGGGAAACTGTTTTTT
11	TRBV29-1	NA	TRBJ1-1	few	CSVEGSTEAFF	TGCAGCGTTGAAGGGAGCACTGAAGCTTTCTTT
15	TRBV24-1	NA	TRBJ2-2	once	CATSALQGGTGELFF	TGTGCCACCAGTGCATTACAGGGAGGCACCGGGGAGCTGTTTTTT
13	TRBV6-2/TRBV6-3	NA	TRBJ2-7	few	CASSHLISYEQYF	TGTGCCAGCAGTCACCTTATTTCCTACGAGCAGTACTTC